These 4 T cell receptor beta chains were sequenced from one sample in a study of cytomegalovirus exposure and HLA in healthy donors. PCR was performed using 60 Vbeta and 13 Jbeta primers. Method: immunoSEQ multiplex PCR; TCRdb's copy keeps in-frame clones and lacks some. The sample consists of about 110,000 clones, 70% to 80% of them appearing once. The material sequenced was PBMCs. These receptors all stem from a woman aged 18-30 years in good health and CMV-seropositive.

V gene TRBV30 combines with J gene TRBJ1-2; 8 bases are a match to TRBD1. CDR1 GTSNPN and CDR2 SVGIG come from the germline V gene (reference sequence). The CDR3 covers 13 residues. Trimming took 4 bases from V and 3 from J; bases not matched to a gene: 4. The CDR3, as DNA: TGTGCCTGGATAAACAGGGGGGACTATGGCTACACCTTC. Encoded protein: CAWINRGDYGYTF.

This clone was observed a single time. The V call is TRBV9, the J call TRBJ2-5; TRBD1 aligns across 9 bases. The CDR3 totals 15 residues. Germline CDR1 and CDR2: SGDLS and YYNGEE. Trimming at V came to 4 bases and at J to 2 bases, leaving 6 bases not matched to a gene. The CDR3 protein is CASSFRDREQETQYF. CDR3 DNA sequence: TGTGCCAGCAGCTTCCGGGACAGGGAACAAGAGACCCAGTACTTC.

The chain joins TRBV5-1 to TRBJ2-3, with a weak D call TRBD1 (6 bases). Trimming shortened V by 6 bases and J by 6 bases, and 20 bases separated the two germline ends. Germline loops: CDR1 SGHRS, CDR2 YFSETQ. This CDR3 is built from 15 residues. The CDR3 DNA is TGCGCCAGCATCAGCACGGCAGGGGCGGTGGATACGCAGTATTTT. Translated: CASISTAGAVDTQYF. Full variable domain (remainder filled in from reference TRBV5-1 and TRBJ2-3): KAGVTQTPRYLIKTRGQQVTLSCSPISGHRSVSWYQQTPGQGLQFLFEYFSETQRNKGNFPGRFSGRQFSNSRSEMNVSTLELGDSALYLCASISTAGAVDTQYFGPGTRLTVL.

The chain recombines TRBV2 with TRBJ2-7, with 10 bases aligning to TRBD1. CDR1 SNHLY and CDR2 FYNNEI come from the germline V gene. Trimming removed 4 bases from V and 5 bases from J; junction bases left unmatched: 2. The CDR3 length is 13 residues. CDR3 nucleotides: TGTGCCAGCAGTGGGGACAGGGGCGACGAGCAGTACTTC. This translates into CASSGDRGDEQYF. The whole variable domain, remainder taken from reference TRBV2 and TRBJ2-7, is EPEVTQTPSHQVTQMGQEVILRCVPISNHLYFYWYRQILGQKVEFLVSFYNNEISEKSEIFDDQFSVERPDGSNFTLKIRSTKLEDSAMYFCASSGDRGDEQYFGPGTRLTVT.